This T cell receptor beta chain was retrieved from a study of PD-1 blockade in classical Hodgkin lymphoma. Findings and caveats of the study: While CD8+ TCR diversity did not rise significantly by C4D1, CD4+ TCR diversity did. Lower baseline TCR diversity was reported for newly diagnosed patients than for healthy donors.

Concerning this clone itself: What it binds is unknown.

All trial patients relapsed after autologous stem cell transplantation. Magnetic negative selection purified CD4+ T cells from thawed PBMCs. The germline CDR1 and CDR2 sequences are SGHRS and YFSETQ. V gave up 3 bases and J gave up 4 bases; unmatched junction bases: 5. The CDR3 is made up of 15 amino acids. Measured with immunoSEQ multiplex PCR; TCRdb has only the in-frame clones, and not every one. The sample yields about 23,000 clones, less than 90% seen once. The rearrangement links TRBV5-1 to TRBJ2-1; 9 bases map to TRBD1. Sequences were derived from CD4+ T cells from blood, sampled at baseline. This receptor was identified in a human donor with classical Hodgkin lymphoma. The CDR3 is CASSSQGTGYNEQFF. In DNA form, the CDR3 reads TGCGCCAGCAGCTCCCAGGGGACAGGGTACAATGAGCAGTTCTTC.